This record covers a single T cell receptor (beta chain). Its target is not known. Lactation, pregnancy, other autoimmune disease or uncontrolled infection led to exclusion of patients. The data originate from a study of T cells in Graves' hyperthyroidism and ophthalmopathy. Amplified TCR beta CDR3 regions came from RNA transcripts. First-round RT-PCR targeting the TCR CDR3 was performed with the HTBI primer set. TCRdb independently ran MiXCR on the multiplex PCR reads; one entry per CDR3 protein. In the table there are approximately 700,000 distinct CDR3 sequences, about 45% of which are singletons. Regarding the study as a whole: The model forecast ophthalmopathy, anticipating it by a median approximately 6.1 months before onset. Also found in blood were most expanded thyroid clonotypes above 0.001. A model of 13 V-J pairs discriminated ophthalmopathy from stable hyperthyroidism.

CDR1 and CDR2 (germline): ENHRY, SYGVKD. The CDR3 sequence is 15 residues long. Trimming at V came to 4 bases and at J to 6 bases, leaving 10 bases not matched to a gene. The rearrangement uses TRBV10-3 and TRBJ2-7, with 9 bases aligning to TRBD1. Sequences were obtained from peripheral blood or thyroid tissue (not recorded which). This clonotype originated in an adult man with Graves' disease, either hyperthyroidism or ophthalmopathy (not recorded which). CDR3 DNA sequence: TGTGCCATCAGTGCGGACAGGGGACAGACGTCCGAGCAGTACTTC. This translates into CAISADRGQTSEQYF.